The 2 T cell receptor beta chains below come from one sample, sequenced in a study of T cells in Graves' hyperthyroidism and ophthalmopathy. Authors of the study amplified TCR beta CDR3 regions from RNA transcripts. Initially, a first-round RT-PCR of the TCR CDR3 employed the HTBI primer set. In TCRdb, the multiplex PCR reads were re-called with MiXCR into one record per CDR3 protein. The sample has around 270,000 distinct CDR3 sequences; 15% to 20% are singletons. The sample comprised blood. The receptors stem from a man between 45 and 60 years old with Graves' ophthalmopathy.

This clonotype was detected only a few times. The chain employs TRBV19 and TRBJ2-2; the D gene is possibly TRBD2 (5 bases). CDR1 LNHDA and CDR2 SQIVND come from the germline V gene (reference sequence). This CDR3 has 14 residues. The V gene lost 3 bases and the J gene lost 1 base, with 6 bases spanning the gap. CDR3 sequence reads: CASSIRGNTGELFF. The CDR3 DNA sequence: TGTGCCAGTAGTATCCGGGGGAACACCGGGGAGCTGTTTTTT.

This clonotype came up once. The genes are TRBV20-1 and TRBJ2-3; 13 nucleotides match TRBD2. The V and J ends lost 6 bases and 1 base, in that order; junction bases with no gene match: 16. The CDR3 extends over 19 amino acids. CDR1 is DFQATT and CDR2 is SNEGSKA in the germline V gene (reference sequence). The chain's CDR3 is CSARPQTTSGRYGTDTQYF. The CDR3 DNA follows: TGCAGTGCGCGCCCCCAAACGACTAGCGGGAGGTATGGCACAGATACGCAGTATTTT.